These 26 T cell receptor beta chains were all obtained from the same sample, sequenced in a study of T-cell memory formation after mild COVID-19. TCRdb ran MiXCR on the 5' RACE reads and lists one entry per CDR3 protein. This table has 450,000 or so distinct CDR3 sequences, 20% appearing once. Input material: PBMCs or a T cell subset sorted from them (not recorded which). The receptors were gathered from an adult woman who had mild COVID-19 (a few samples of this study predate the infection). Cell type and time point are not known.

The chain uses TRBV5-1 and TRBJ1-1, with a possible D match to TRBD1 (5 bases). This CDR3 region has 13 residues. CDR1 is SGHRS, CDR2 YFSETQ, per germline. V dropped 0 bases and J dropped 7 bases, with 10 bases sitting between them. CDR3 DNA sequence: TGCGCCAGCAGCTTGGGACAGAGACTTGAAGCTTTCTTT. The encoded protein is CASSLGQRLEAFF. Full variable domain (rest looked up from reference TRBV5-1 and TRBJ1-1): KAGVTQTPRYLIKTRGQQVTLSCSPISGHRSVSWYQQTPGQGLQFLFEYFSETQRNKGNFPGRFSGRQFSNSRSEMNVSTLELGDSALYLCASSLGQRLEAFFGQGTRLTVV.

This clonotype turned up a few times. This chain links TRBV3-1 with TRBJ1-1, with D hard to call. The V end lost 3 bases, the J end lost 4 bases, and 12 bases lay between the germline ends. There are 14 residues in the CDR3. Germline CDR1 reads LGHDT; CDR2 reads YNNKEL (reference sequence). The CDR3 loop is CASSQPAGSTEAFF. As DNA, the CDR3 is TGTGCCAGCAGCCAGCCGGCCGGGAGCACTGAAGCTTTCTTT. Combining the CDR3 with reference TRBV3-1 and TRBJ1-1 gives the whole variable domain DTAVSQTPKYLVTQMGNDKSIKCEQNLGHDTMYWYKQDSKKFLKIMFSYNNKELIINETVPNRFSPKSPDKAHLNLHINSLELGDSAVYFCASSQPAGSTEAFFGQGTRLTVV.

The J gene is TRBJ1-1, the V gene TRBV29-1, with D hard to call. V dropped 6 bases and J dropped 3 bases, with 5 bases sitting between them. This CDR3 comprises 10 residues. Germline V gives CDR1 SQVTM, CDR2 ANQGSEA. CDR3 in amino acids: CSVLDTEAFF. Here the CDR3 DNA reads TGCAGCGTGCTCGACACTGAAGCTTTCTTT.

This clonotype has just a few counts. The CDR3 protein is CASSSTDTNQPQHF. CDR3 in DNA: TGTGCCAGCAGCTCCACTGACACGAATCAGCCCCAGCATTTT. The J gene is TRBJ1-5, the V gene TRBV7-8; D not resolved. V was shortened by 4 bases and J by 4 bases, with 11 bases between the two germline ends. The CDR3 is 14 amino acids. CDR1 is SGHVS and CDR2 is FQNEAQ in the germline V gene.

The chain couples TRBV27 to TRBJ2-3, with D possibly matching TRBD2 (6 bases). CDR1 and CDR2 from the germline V gene are MNHEY and SMNVEV (reference sequence). The CDR3 is 14 residues long. V was clipped by 6 bases and J by 4 bases, with 14 bases between them. CDR3 sequence (DNA): TGTGCCAGCAGCAGCGGGCCCGGTTCAGATACGCAGTATTTT. Translating gives CASSSGPGSDTQYF.

This clonotype turned up a few times. This chain links TRBV10-3 with TRBJ2-7; D might be TRBD1 (5 bases). The CDR3 sequence is 13 residues long. The germline V gene has CDR1 ENHRY and CDR2 SYGVKD. V gave up 2 bases and J gave up 2 bases, with 7 bases separating them. Here the CDR3 DNA reads TGTGCCATCAGTGAGACAGGTACCTACGAGCAGTACTTC. Protein sequence: CAISETGTYEQYF.

V and J are TRBV21-1 and TRBJ1-3; TRBD1 is the table's D call, not checked against the DNA. TRBV21-1 constitutes a pseudogene. The CDR3 has 14 residues. The CDR3 is CASSSGASGNTIYF. The CDR3 DNA reads TGTGCCAGCAGTTCAGGGGCCTCTGGAAACACCATATATTTT.

This clonotype has only a few counts. V and J are TRBV11-2 and TRBJ1-1; D remains unclear. The germline gives CDR1 SGHAT, CDR2 FQNNGV. V lost 4 bases and J lost 5, with 14 bases in between. The CDR3 is 14 residues long. The CDR3 DNA reads TGTGCCAGCAGCTCATCCCCCACCGGAACTGAAGCTTTCTTT. Residues: CASSSSPTGTEAFF.

The chain joins TRBV6-1 to TRBJ1-5; 8 bases are a match to TRBD1. V lost 7 bases to trimming and J lost 4 bases; unmatched junction nucleotides: 12. The germline V gene encodes CDR1 MNHNS and CDR2 SASEGT. The CDR3 consists of 16 residues. The CDR3 here is CASNRSTQGANQPQHF. In DNA, the CDR3 is TGTGCCAGCAACCGATCTACCCAGGGGGCTAATCAGCCCCAGCATTTT.

This clonotype was observed a few times. J is TRBJ2-7 and V is TRBV4-2; tentative D call: TRBD2 (6 bases). Trimming shortened V by 0 bases and J by 2 bases, and 8 bases separated the two germline ends. The CDR3 covers 14 residues. CDR1 and CDR2 from the germline V gene are LGHNA and YNFKEQ. This CDR3 reads CASSQEEGPYEQYF. The CDR3 DNA sequence: TGTGCCAGCAGCCAAGAGGAGGGGCCCTACGAGCAGTACTTC.

The V and J genes are TRBV7-2 and TRBJ2-5, with D possibly TRBD1 on 6 matching bases. V was shortened by 4 bases and J by 4 bases, with 13 bases between the two germline ends. The germline CDR1 and CDR2 sequences are SGHTA and FQGNSA. The CDR3 totals 14 residues. CDR3 sequence (DNA): TGTGCCAGCAGCTCCCAACAGGGACGAGAGACCCAGTACTTC. The encoded protein is CASSSQQGRETQYF.

Only a few counts were recorded for this clonotype. The V gene is TRBV7-2, the J gene TRBJ1-3; D is unresolved. V was clipped by 2 bases and J by 4 bases, with 12 bases between them. The germline gives CDR1 SGHTA, CDR2 FQGNSA. CDR3 length: 15 residues. The CDR3 protein is CASSLWGSGGNTIYF. The DNA for the CDR3 is TGTGCCAGCAGCTTATGGGGAAGTGGGGGAAACACCATATATTTT.

The V gene is TRBV7-8, the J gene TRBJ2-1; tentatively, D is TRBD2 (5 bases). This CDR3 contains 15 residues. With 8 bases removed from V and 1 base from J, the gap between germline ends came to 15 bases. Per the germline V gene, CDR1 is SGHVS and CDR2 is FQNEAQ. The CDR3 spells CASRPAALSYNEQFF. The CDR3 nucleotides read TGTGCCAGCCGACCAGCGGCCCTTTCCTACAATGAGCAGTTCTTC.

This clonotype appeared a few times. The chain uses TRBV27 and TRBJ2-7, with 9 bases matching TRBD1. V gave up 6 bases and J gave up 1 base; unmatched junction bases: 4. The CDR3 runs to 14 residues. Germline V gives CDR1 MNHEY, CDR2 SMNVEV (reference sequence). CDR3 sequence reads: CASRTGGASYEQYF. The CDR3, as DNA: TGTGCCAGCAGAACAGGGGGCGCATCCTACGAGCAGTACTTC.

This clonotype turned up a few times. This chain joins TRBV20-1 and TRBJ2-7, with 7 nucleotides matching TRBD2. In germline, CDR1 is DFQATT, CDR2 SNEGSKA (reference sequence). The length of the CDR3 is 13 residues. With 4 bases clipped from V and 4 bases from J, the junction kept 7 bases outside the gene matches. This chain's CDR3 is CSATGLDPYEQYF. CDR3 nucleotides: TGCAGTGCTACTGGACTAGATCCATACGAGCAGTACTTC.

The rearrangement links TRBV11-3 to TRBJ2-1; 10 bases map to TRBD1. CDR3 length: 17 residues. The J segment lost 7 bases and the V segment lost 5 bases, leaving 14 bases of the junction unmatched. Germline V gene lookup returns CDR1 SGHNT and CDR2 YENEEA. This chain's CDR3 is CASSTGTGEGRLNEQFF. DNA for the CDR3: TGTGCCAGCAGCACAGGGACAGGGGAAGGAAGGTTGAATGAGCAGTTCTTC.

The CDR3 reads CSVDWQGETQYF. As DNA, the CDR3 is TGCAGCGTTGACTGGCAGGGAGAGACCCAGTACTTC. The gene calls are TRBV29-1 and TRBJ2-5, with TRBD1 as a possible D gene (5 bases). The germline gives CDR1 SQVTM, CDR2 ANQGSEA. The CDR3 is 12 amino acids. Deletions cut 3 bases from V and 4 bases from J, with 9 bases between.

J is TRBJ1-1 and V is TRBV7-9, with 8 bases identical to TRBD1. There are 12 residues in the CDR3. Germline CDR1 SEHNR, CDR2 FQNEAQ (reference sequence). The V gene end was trimmed by 8 bases and the J gene end by 2 bases; junction bases not matched to a gene: 1. CDR3 residues: CASDRGNTEAFF. CDR3 DNA: TGTGCCAGCGACAGGGGTAACACTGAAGCTTTCTTT.

The V and J genes are TRBV7-9 and TRBJ2-7, with 8 bases aligning to TRBD1. The CDR3 is 16 amino acids. Per germline, CDR1 SEHNR and CDR2 FQNEAQ (reference sequence). V gave up 5 bases and J gave up 1 base; unmatched junction bases: 10. In nucleotides, the CDR3 is TGTGCCAGCAGCCTCCGCGGGACAGGCCTTTCCTACGAGCAGTACTTC. It yields the protein CASSLRGTGLSYEQYF.

The table lists this clonotype with a few counts. The rearrangement links TRBV4-1 to TRBJ1-1; D unresolved. V lost 0 bases and J lost 11, with 16 bases in between. Germline values: CDR1 MGHRA, CDR2 YSYEKL. CDR3 size: 14 residues. The CDR3 DNA is TGCGCCAGCAGCCAAGATTCTACGGCAATTCCCGCTTTCTTT. Its protein product is CASSQDSTAIPAFF.

The chain recombines TRBV4-1 with TRBJ1-1; unclear D gene. The V end lost 4 bases, the J end lost 0 bases, and 15 bases lay between the germline ends. CDR1 is MGHRA and CDR2 is YSYEKL in the germline V gene. This CDR3 spans 16 amino acids. The CDR3 region has the DNA TGCGCCAGCAGCCCTTCTGCAGGCGTAATGAACACTGAAGCTTTCTTT. Its translation: CASSPSAGVMNTEAFF.

Only a few counts were recorded for this clonotype. The gene calls are TRBV27 and TRBJ2-5; no clear D gene. This CDR3 comprises 13 residues. Between the trimmed V and J ends, which lost 4 bases and 0 bases, there was a span of 6 bases. Germline CDR1 is MNHEY and CDR2 is SMNVEV (reference sequence). In DNA, the CDR3 is TGTGCCAGCAGTTACCGAGACCAAGAGACCCAGTACTTC. Translated: CASSYRDQETQYF.

V gene TRBV7-6 combines with J gene TRBJ2-1, with 8 bases that match TRBD1. V dropped 5 bases and J dropped 0; count of bases not matched to a gene: 3. The CDR3 runs 15 residues. CDR1 SGHVS and CDR2 FNYEAQ come from the germline V gene. The CDR3 protein is CASSPDRVSYNEQFF. The CDR3 nucleotides are TGTGCCAGCAGCCCGGACAGGGTCTCCTACAATGAGCAGTTCTTC.

This clonotype has only a few counts. The chain has TRBV12-3 or TRBV12-4 and TRBJ1-5; tentatively, D is TRBD1 (6 bases). The V end was cut by 3 bases, the J end by 5 bases, with 11 bases between. This CDR3 region has 14 residues. The CDR3 DNA is TGTGCCAGCAGTTTGCTACAGGGCGATCAGCCCCAGCATTTT. This sequence encodes CASSLLQGDQPQHF.

The chain employs TRBV30 and TRBJ1-2; D possibly corresponds to TRBD1 (6 bases). There are 14 residues in the CDR3. Per the germline V gene, CDR1 is GTSNPN and CDR2 is SVGIG (reference sequence). Deletions cut 2 bases from V and 5 bases from J, with 15 bases between. CDR3 DNA: TGTGCCTGGAGTCGCAGGGGCGCCCATTATGGCTACACCTTC. It specifies CAWSRRGAHYGYTF.

In its sample, this clonotype was seen a few times. This chain connects TRBV7-6 to TRBJ2-3; unclear D gene. CDR1 SGHVS and CDR2 FNYEAQ come from the germline V gene. Trimming pared 1 base from V and 2 bases from J, leaving 16 bases between. This CDR3 region has 17 residues. CDR3 nucleotide sequence: TGTGCCAGCAGCTTAGTAGGGTACCGGAACTCCACAGATACGCAGTATTTT. It codes for CASSLVGYRNSTDTQYF.